The 24 T cell receptor beta chains in this list originate from one sample, sequenced in a study of blood T cell repertoires in COVID-19. Data came from immunoSEQ multiplex PCR; TCRdb stores just in-frame clones and leaves some out. This repertoire shows under 100,000 clones, approximately 90% found once; its top ten account for 15%. Material for sequencing was peripheral blood. These receptor sequences come from a male donor with acute or convalescent COVID-19.

Note on this clone: Other nucleotide sequences from this sample produce the same CDR3. The J gene is TRBJ1-2, the V gene TRBV6-1; a possible D gene is TRBD1 (5 bases). This CDR3 region has 13 residues. The germline V gene has CDR1 MNHNS and CDR2 SASEGT. Trimming removed 1 base at V and 6 bases at J, with 9 bases between. CDR3: CASSEGRGDGYTF. CDR3 nucleotide sequence: TGTGCCAGCAGTGAAGGGCGGGGCGATGGCTACACCTTC.

V and J are TRBV5-1 and TRBJ2-5, with 8 bases fitting TRBD1. Germline assignment: CDR1 SGHRS and CDR2 YFSETQ. Trimming removed 0 bases from V and 2 bases from J; junction bases left unmatched: 3. The CDR3 has 15 residues. CDR3 region: CASSLVQGDQETQYF. CDR3 sequence (DNA): TGCGCCAGCAGCTTGGTACAGGGGGATCAAGAGACCCAGTACTTC. Full variable domain (rest looked up from reference TRBV5-1 and TRBJ2-5): KAGVTQTPRYLIKTRGQQVTLSCSPISGHRSVSWYQQTPGQGLQFLFEYFSETQRNKGNFPGRFSGRQFSNSRSEMNVSTLELGDSALYLCASSLVQGDQETQYFGPGTRLLVL.

The chain employs TRBV19 and TRBJ2-3; TRBD1 aligns across 11 bases. The CDR3 runs to 14 residues. V lost 6 bases, J lost 4 bases, and 3 bases stayed unmatched. Looked up from germline, CDR1 is LNHDA and CDR2 is SQIVND (reference sequence). CDR3 protein: CASSSGQGADTQYF. The CDR3 DNA is TGTGCCAGTAGCTCGGGACAGGGGGCAGATACGCAGTATTTT.

CDR3 amino acids: CATSDPTPGQGGGEQFF. Written as DNA, the CDR3 is TGTGCCACCAGTGATCCTACTCCGGGACAGGGAGGTGGTGAGCAGTTCTTC. V is TRBV24-1 and J is TRBJ2-1, with TRBD1 matching over 9 bases. The CDR3 has 17 residues. V lost 3 bases, J lost 9 bases, and 14 bases stayed unmatched. In germline, CDR1 is KGHDR, CDR2 SFDVKD.

The V gene is TRBV19, the J gene TRBJ2-7, with TRBD1 identical over 8 bases. CDR1 LNHDA and CDR2 SQIVND come from the germline V gene (reference sequence). V lost 4 bases and J lost 3; bases outside the gene matches: 5. CDR3 length equals 14 residues. The CDR3 nucleotides read TGTGCCAGTAGTACCCAGGGGGCTGACTACGAGCAGTACTTC. This translates into CASSTQGADYEQYF.

The chain carries TRBV25-1 and TRBJ2-3; D may be TRBD1 (5 bases). Per the germline V gene, CDR1 is MGHDK and CDR2 is SYGVNS. Trimming removed 4 bases at V and 1 base at J, with 15 bases between. CDR3 size: 16 residues. CDR3 sequence: CASSAWGQQGTDTQYF. CDR3 bases: TGTGCCAGCAGTGCCTGGGGCCAACAGGGCACAGATACGCAGTATTTT.

This chain uses TRBV24-1 with TRBJ2-5, with TRBD2 identical over 7 bases. The V gene's germline CDR1 is KGHDR and CDR2 SFDVKD. V lost 5 bases to trimming and J lost 2 bases; unmatched junction nucleotides: 7. This CDR3 is built from 15 residues. CDR3 loop: CATSAAGDSQETQYF. The CDR3 DNA follows: TGTGCCACCAGTGCCGCGGGGGACTCTCAAGAGACCCAGTACTTC.

The genes are TRBV7-9 and TRBJ1-3; D gene ambiguous. The germline gives CDR1 SEHNR, CDR2 FQNEAQ (reference sequence). The CDR3 runs to 15 residues. V was shortened by 0 bases and J by 2 bases, with 8 bases between the two germline ends. CDR3 region: CASSLATGTGNTIYF. CDR3 nucleotide sequence: TGTGCCAGCAGCTTAGCTACGGGAACTGGAAACACCATATATTTT. The variable domain in full, with the rest retrieved from reference TRBV7-9 and TRBJ1-3, is DTGVSQNPRHKITKRGQNVTFRCDPISEHNRLYWYRQTLGQGPEFLTYFQNEAQLEKSRLLSDRFSAERPKGSFSTLEIQRTEQGDSAMYLCASSLATGTGNTIYFGEGSWLTVV.

J is TRBJ2-1 and V is TRBV19; 8 bases are shared with TRBD2. Germline CDR1 reads LNHDA; CDR2 reads SQIVND (reference sequence). The CDR3 length is 17 residues. Trimming cost V 0 bases and J 7 bases; bases outside gene matches: 11. The CDR3 protein is CASSIDLSGALRNEQFF. CDR3 bases: TGTGCCAGTAGTATAGATCTTAGCGGGGCCCTCCGGAATGAGCAGTTCTTC.

This chain joins TRBV6-5 and TRBJ2-7; maybe TRBD1 (6 bases). The V gene's germline CDR1 is MNHEY and CDR2 SVGAGI. V lost 4 bases and J lost 2, with 12 bases in between. CDR3 size: 14 residues. CDR3 protein: CASSLEEGAYEQYF. The CDR3 DNA reads as TGTGCCAGCAGTTTAGAAGAGGGGGCCTACGAGCAGTACTTC.

The chain employs TRBV10-3 and TRBJ1-1; 8 bases are shared with TRBD1. The CDR3 spans 14 residues. Germline CDR1 is ENHRY and CDR2 is SYGVKD. V lost 5 bases and J lost 1; bases outside the gene matches: 3. CDR3 bases: TGTGCCATCAGTACGGGACAGGAGAACACTGAAGCTTTCTTT. Amino acids: CAISTGQENTEAFF.

V usage is TRBV18 and J usage is TRBJ1-5, with D possibly being TRBD1 (5 bases). Germline CDR1 is KGHSH and CDR2 is LQKENI. The CDR3 totals 13 residues. V was cut by 5 bases and J by 3 bases, with 8 bases left in between. The CDR3 nucleotides are TGTGCCAGCTCAGCAGGGCTCAATCAGCCCCAGCATTTT. Protein: CASSAGLNQPQHF.

The CDR3 sequence: CASSEDINQPQHF. In DNA, the CDR3 is TGTGCCAGCAGCGAGGACATTAATCAGCCCCAGCATTTT. The chain uses TRBV2 and TRBJ1-5; a possible D gene is TRBD1 (5 bases). The CDR3 has 13 amino acids. V was shortened by 6 bases and J by 4 bases, with 10 bases between the two germline ends. Germline loops: CDR1 SNHLY, CDR2 FYNNEI.

This clone has only one observation. CDR3 in DNA: TGTGCCAGCAGTGAGAATAGTGTCGACTACAATGAGCAGTTCTTC. This translates into CASSENSVDYNEQFF. The genes are TRBV2 and TRBJ2-1; D uncertain. The CDR3 contains 15 residues. Trimming cost V 3 bases and J 3 bases, with 12 bases left between them. Per germline, CDR1 SNHLY and CDR2 FYNNEI.

This clone is a singleton in its sample. The V and J genes are TRBV7-8 and TRBJ1-2; D is possibly TRBD1 (5 bases). The CDR3 extends over 17 amino acids. Germline lookup yields CDR1 SGHVS and CDR2 FQNEAQ. Trimming removed 3 bases from V and 4 bases from J, with 21 bases in between. The CDR3 loop reads CASSFDSFGDQGYGYTF. CDR3 sequence (DNA): TGTGCCAGCAGCTTCGACAGTTTTGGCGATCAGGGCTATGGCTACACCTTC.

The chain's CDR3 is CASSQGLRTDTQYF. In DNA form, the CDR3 reads TGTGCCAGCAGCCAAGGACTGCGCACAGATACGCAGTATTTT. The genes are TRBV3-1 (or the pseudogene TRBV3-2) and TRBJ2-3; D not resolved. Deletions cut 1 base from V and 1 base from J, with 6 bases between. Germline V gene lookup returns CDR1 LGHDT and CDR2 YNNKEL (reference sequence). CDR3 size: 14 residues.

The chain is built from TRBV5-1 and TRBJ1-2; D uncertain. V gave up 5 bases and J gave up 5 bases, with 13 bases separating them. The CDR3 loop spans 13 amino acids. Germline V lookup: CDR1 SGHRS, CDR2 YFSETQ. DNA for the CDR3: TGCGCCAGCAGATATGAAGAGGGTTATGGCTACACCTTC. The encoded protein is CASRYEEGYGYTF.

The J gene is TRBJ1-2, the V gene TRBV19; D is undetermined. The CDR3 runs to 14 residues. CDR1 is LNHDA, CDR2 SQIVND, per germline (reference sequence). The germline V and J ends were trimmed by 8 bases and 1 base, with 14 bases remaining between them. The CDR3 loop reads CASSPGPSNYGYTF. Written as DNA, the CDR3 is TGTGCCAGTTCCCCTGGGCCAAGTAACTATGGCTACACCTTC.

The V gene is TRBV10-1, the J gene TRBJ1-4, with D unresolved. The CDR3 runs to 14 residues. The ends were cut back, 3 bases at V and 4 bases at J, with 9 bases in the middle. Germline lookup yields CDR1 WNHNN and CDR2 SYGVQD (reference sequence). The CDR3 is CASSEDTDNEKLFF. In DNA, the CDR3 is TGCGCCAGCAGTGAAGACACGGATAATGAAAAACTGTTTTTT.

This rearrangement joins TRBV18 to TRBJ2-5, with D possibly being TRBD1 (5 bases). Germline assignment: CDR1 KGHSH and CDR2 LQKENI. Deletions cut 5 bases from V and 0 bases from J, with 16 bases between. There are 16 residues in the CDR3. Written as DNA, the CDR3 is TGTGCCAGCTCAACCAACCCTCAGGGTTACCAAGAGACCCAGTACTTC. It yields the protein CASSTNPQGYQETQYF.

This chain connects TRBV20-1 to TRBJ2-3; no definite D call. Germline-derived CDR1 and CDR2 are DFQATT and SNEGSKA (reference sequence). V dropped 3 bases and J dropped 4 bases, with 17 bases sitting between them. This CDR3 is 15 amino acids long. The CDR3: CSASYKAGLADTQYF. The CDR3 bases are TGCAGTGCTAGTTATAAGGCAGGTCTGGCAGATACGCAGTATTTT.

This clone was counted once. V gene TRBV6-5 combines with J gene TRBJ2-3; 10 bases are a match to TRBD2. This CDR3 contains 15 residues. Per the germline V gene, CDR1 is MNHEY and CDR2 is SVGAGI. J lost 2 bases, V lost 6 bases, and 5 bases had no gene match. The CDR3 DNA sequence: TGTGCCAGCAGCCTGACTAGCGGGTACACAGATACGCAGTATTTT. This sequence encodes CASSLTSGYTDTQYF.

CDR3 sequence: CASSLGPQILANEQFF. DNA for the CDR3: TGTGCCAGCAGCTTGGGGCCCCAGATACTAGCTAATGAGCAGTTCTTC. The chain couples TRBV5-6 to TRBJ2-1, with a possible D match to TRBD2 (6 bases). Germline lookup yields CDR1 SGHDT and CDR2 YYEEEE. Trimming removed 0 bases at V and 7 bases at J, with 17 bases between. This CDR3 has 16 amino acids.

J is TRBJ1-4 and V is TRBV5-5; no clear D. V lost 4 bases, J lost 0 bases, and 10 bases lay in between. Looked up from germline, CDR1 is SGHKS and CDR2 is YYEKEE (reference sequence). The CDR3 loop spans 15 amino acids. The CDR3 coding sequence is TGTGCCAGCAGCCGGTCGGTTGCAACTAATGAAAAACTGTTTTTT. Encoded protein: CASSRSVATNEKLFF. Combining the CDR3 with reference TRBV5-5 and TRBJ1-4 gives the whole variable domain DAGVTQSPTHLIKTRGQQVTLRCSPISGHKSVSWYQQVLGQGPQFIFQYYEKEERGRGNFPDRFSARQFPNYSSELNVNALLLGDSALYLCASSRSVATNEKLFFGSGTQLSVL.